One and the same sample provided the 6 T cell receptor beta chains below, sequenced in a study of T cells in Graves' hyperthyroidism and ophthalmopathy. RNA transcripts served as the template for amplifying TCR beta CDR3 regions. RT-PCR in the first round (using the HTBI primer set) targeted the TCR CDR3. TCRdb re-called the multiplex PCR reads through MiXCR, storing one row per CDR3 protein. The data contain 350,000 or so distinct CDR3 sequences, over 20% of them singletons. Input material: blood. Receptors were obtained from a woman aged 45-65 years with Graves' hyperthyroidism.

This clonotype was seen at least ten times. DNA for the CDR3: TGTGCCAGCACTTTCGGTGGCGGGGAGCTGTTTTTT. This translates into CASTFGGGELFF. The genes are TRBV11-2 and TRBJ2-2, with no clear D. V lost 7 bases and J lost 7, with 10 bases in between. CDR1 and CDR2 (germline): SGHAT, FQNNGV. The CDR3 is 12 residues long.

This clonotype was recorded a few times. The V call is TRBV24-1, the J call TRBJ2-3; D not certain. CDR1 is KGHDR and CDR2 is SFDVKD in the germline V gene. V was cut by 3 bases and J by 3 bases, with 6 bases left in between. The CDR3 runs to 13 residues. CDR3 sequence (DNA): TGTGCCACCAGTGATAGGTGGACAGATACGCAGTATTTT. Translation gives CATSDRWTDTQYF.

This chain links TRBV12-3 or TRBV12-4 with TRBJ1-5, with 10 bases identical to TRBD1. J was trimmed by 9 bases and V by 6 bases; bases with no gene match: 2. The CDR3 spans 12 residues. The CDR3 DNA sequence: TGTGCCAGCAGCCGGGACAGGGGGCCCCAGCATTTT. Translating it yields CASSRDRGPQHF.

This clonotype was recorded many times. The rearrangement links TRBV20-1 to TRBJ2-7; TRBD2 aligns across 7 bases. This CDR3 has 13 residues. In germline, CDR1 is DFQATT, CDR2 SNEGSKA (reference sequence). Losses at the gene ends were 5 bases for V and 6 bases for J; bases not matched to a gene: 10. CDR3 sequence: CSASLGGRGEQYF. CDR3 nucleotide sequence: TGCAGTGCTTCCCTGGGCGGGAGAGGCGAGCAGTACTTC.

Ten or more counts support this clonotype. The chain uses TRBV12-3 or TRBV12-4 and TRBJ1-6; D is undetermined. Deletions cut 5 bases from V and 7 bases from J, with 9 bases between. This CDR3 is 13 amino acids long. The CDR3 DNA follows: TGTGCCAGCAGTACGCAGGCCAATTCACCCCTCCACTTT. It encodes CASSTQANSPLHF.

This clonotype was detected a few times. The CDR3 nucleotides are TGCGCCAGCAGCTTGGGTCGGAACAACAAGGTCGTGCATCAGCCCCAGCATTTT. Translation: CASSLGRNNKVVHQPQHF. The gene calls are TRBV5-1 and TRBJ1-5; D gene uncertain. This CDR3 is built from 18 residues. V was pared by 0 bases and J by 5 bases, with 21 bases between. CDR1 and CDR2 (germline): SGHRS, YFSETQ.